This T cell receptor beta chain was retrieved from a study of human CD8 memory T cell subsets. This CDR3 is 13 amino acids long. Germline lookup yields CDR1 SGHAT and CDR2 FQNNGV. Study findings and constraints: Stem-like memory T cells matched precursor exhausted T cells in high diversity, which effector memory cells lacked.

As to this clonotype: Antigen: not known.

TCR beta was sequenced from UMI-tagged 5' RACE libraries. TCRdb re-analyzed the 5' RACE reads; it lists each CDR3 protein once, without DNA. In all, the sample yields under 8,000 distinct CDR3 sequences. Sequencing was done on a sample of CD8+ stem-like memory T cells (TSCM and TCM) sorted from PBMCs. Subset: stem-like memory CD8 T cells (TSTEM), CCR7+ PD-1- TIGIT-. The receptor's source is a human donor in good health. This chain uses TRBV11-2 with TRBJ1-1. CDR3 protein: CASSLATTNEAFF.